The rows below give T cell receptor beta chains drawn from one sample of a study of spatial heterogeneity in lung cancer. TCRdb used MiXCR to reprocess the 5' RACE reads, holding one entry per CDR3 protein. The top ten hold under 20% of the sample, which has over 10,000 distinct CDR3 sequences, around 3.1% seen once. Sequenced material: lung tumor tissue, taken at surgery. The source of these receptors is a male donor with early-stage non-small cell lung cancer. Both conserved end residues are part of each CDR3. Fields, in order: D gene, clone size, J gene, V gene, CDR3 protein, CDR3 DNA. A D gene is named only where the DNA matches it firmly. Size tells how often a clone was seen (once, few, many) or the class of an expanded clone, and some rows leave it out.

>TRBD1|many|TRBJ1-2|TRBV9
CASSPDRNLIYGYTF
TGTGCCAGCAGCCCGGACAGGAACCTTATCTATGGCTACACCTTC
>TRBD1|many|TRBJ2-3|TRBV6-1
CASTTHRPGQSTDTQYF
TGTGCCAGCACAACTCACCGTCCGGGACAGAGCACAGATACGCAGTATTTT
>TRBD2|.|TRBJ2-3|TRBV12-3/TRBV12-4
CASSLTGTRDTQYF
TGTGCCAGCAGTCTTACCGGGACTAGAGATACGCAGTATTTT
>TRBD1|many|TRBJ2-3|TRBV29-1
CSFRQGADTQYF
TGCAGCTTCCGACAGGGGGCTGATACGCAGTATTTT
>.|many|TRBJ1-2|TRBV29-1
CSVETGQLGYTF
TGCAGCGTTGAAACAGGACAACTTGGCTACACCTTC
>.|many|TRBJ2-2|TRBV19
CASRGLLNTGELFF
TGTGCCAGCAGGGGACTGTTGAACACCGGGGAGCTGTTTTTT
>TRBD1|large|TRBJ1-5|TRBV28
CASSREDRVGSGNQPQHF
TGTGCCAGCAGTCGCGAGGACAGGGTTGGTTCTGGCAATCAGCCCCAGCATTTT
>.|many|TRBJ1-1|TRBV7-9
CASSLRQTNTEAFF
TGTGCCAGCAGCTTAAGGCAGACGAACACTGAAGCTTTCTTT
>TRBD1|many|TRBJ2-5|TRBV2
CASSSRTGGMKTQYF
TGTGCCAGCAGTAGCAGGACAGGGGGAATGAAGACCCAGTACTTC
>.|medium-sized|TRBJ1-2|TRBV15
CATSRGTYGYTF
TGTGCCACCAGCAGAGGGACCTATGGCTACACCTTC
>.|many|TRBJ1-4|TRBV6-5
CAASGGPNEKLFF
TGTGCCGCCTCCGGGGGTCCTAATGAAAAACTGTTTTTT
>TRBD1|many|TRBJ1-1|TRBV10-3
CAIKGTGTTEAFF
TGTGCCATCAAGGGGACAGGGACCACTGAAGCTTTCTTT
>.|medium-sized|TRBJ2-6|TRBV5-4
CASTGANVLTF
TGTGCCAGCACTGGGGCCAACGTCCTGACTTTC
>.|many|TRBJ1-1|TRBV6-6
CASSYGGWLNTEAFF
TGTGCCAGCAGTTACGGAGGTTGGCTAAACACTGAAGCTTTCTTT